This TCR beta chain came from a study of PD-1 blockade in classical Hodgkin lymphoma. The V gene lost 3 bases and the J gene lost 1 base, with 7 bases spanning the gap. Germline V gene sequence: CDR1 SEHNR, CDR2 FQNEAQ (reference sequence). This CDR3 has 14 amino acids. Each patient's relapse followed autologous stem cell transplantation, and brentuximab vedotin exposure varied. Here immunoSEQ multiplex PCR was the method, and the copy in TCRdb shows in-frame clones only, minus some. The sample lists roughly 150,000 clones; around 73% were seen once. This clone was recorded many times. The TCR was taken from a human donor with classical Hodgkin lymphoma. The sample in question was peripheral blood mononuclear cells (PBMCs), obtained before the second cycle of nivolumab. This chain connects TRBV7-9 to TRBJ1-5; D is undetermined. In DNA form, the CDR3 reads TGTGCCAGCAGCTTCGGAGAGAGCAATCAGCCCCAGCATTTT. Its protein is CASSFGESNQPQHF.